Below, one T cell receptor beta chain is given with its context. The data originate from a study of blood T cell repertoires in COVID-19. Germline lookup yields CDR1 SGHAT and CDR2 FQNNGV. The junction had 5 bases not matched to a gene; V was cut back by 4 bases and J by 7 bases. The CDR3 totals 13 residues. Using immunoSEQ multiplex PCR, the repertoire was profiled, and TCRdb retains in-frame clones only, with some absent. Of approximately 490,000 clones in the sample, about nine tenths were seen once. The sequenced material came from PBMCs or T cells enriched from blood (not recorded which). The chain employs TRBV11-2 and TRBJ2-7, with 9 bases aligning to TRBD1. The receptor's source is a woman aged 18-29 years who had recovered from COVID-19. The CDR3 DNA follows: TGTGCCAGCAGCTCGGGACAGGGAGGAGAGCAGTACTTC. Protein product: CASSSGQGGEQYF.